What follows are 20 T cell receptor beta chains derived from one specimen sequenced in a study of regulatory T cells in long-lasting Graves disease. The TCR beta library used iRepertoire HTBI primers with Arm-PCR amplification of CDR3. MiXCR was run by TCRdb on the multiplex PCR reads, yielding one entry per CDR3 protein. The sample consists of about 470,000 distinct CDR3 sequences, 14% to 15% of them appearing once. Described time point: newly diagnosed GD, antithyroid drugs for less than 3 months. Preparation of the TCR library used RNA extracted from PBMCs. Separately, the same data were catalogued under a study of T cells in Graves' hyperthyroidism and ophthalmopathy.

Sequenced here: peripheral blood mononuclear cells (PBMCs), sampled at new diagnosis, from a patient treated with antithyroid drugs. The source is a woman under 40 with Graves disease.

This clonotype came up a few times. The chain joins TRBV24-1 to TRBJ1-4, with unresolved D. Trimming shortened V by 12 bases and J by 4 bases, and 17 bases separated the two germline ends. Per the germline V gene, CDR1 is KGHDR and CDR2 is SFDVKD. The CDR3 loop spans 14 amino acids. This CDR3 reads CAPSGPGGNEKLFF. CDR3 in DNA: TGTGCCCCTTCGGGTCCAGGAGGTAATGAAAAACTGTTTTTT.

This clonotype showed up just a few times. The rearrangement links TRBV10-3 to TRBJ2-3, with D uncertain. The length of the CDR3 is 14 residues. Deletions cut 10 bases from V and 4 bases from J, with 18 bases between. Germline V gene data show CDR1 as ENHRY and CDR2 as SYGVKD. CDR3 amino acids: CATRAAVLADTQYF. The CDR3, as DNA: TGTGCCACACGGGCCGCTGTGCTCGCAGATACGCAGTATTTT.

Only a few counts were recorded for this clonotype. V is TRBV18 and J is TRBJ1-4; 7 bases are shared with TRBD1. The V and J ends lost 1 base and 2 bases, in that order; junction bases with no gene match: 1. The CDR3 covers 15 residues. Germline values: CDR1 KGHSH, CDR2 LQKENI. The CDR3 DNA is TGTGCCAGCTCACCACGGGGACAGACTAATGAAAAACTGTTTTTT. Amino acid sequence: CASSPRGQTNEKLFF. The full variable domain, in which reference TRBV18 and TRBJ1-4 provide the parts outside the CDR3, is NAGVMQNPRHLVRRRGQEARLRCSPMKGHSHVYWYRQLPEEGLKFMVYLQKENIIDESGMPKERFSAEFPKEGPSILRIQQVVRGDSAAYFCASSPRGQTNEKLFFGSGTQLSVL.

This clonotype was picked up many times. The genes are TRBV10-3 and TRBJ2-3; either TRBD1 or TRBD2 may supply D (5 bases each). Germline V gene data show CDR1 as ENHRY and CDR2 as SYGVKD. The CDR3 length is 16 residues. Trimming stripped 0 bases from V and 5 bases from J, with 15 bases between. The CDR3 DNA reads TGTGCCATCAGTGAGTCGATTGAGGGGCTGGGAGATACGCAGTATTTT. Its translation is CAISESIEGLGDTQYF.

This clonotype was recorded many times. V is TRBV20-1 and J is TRBJ1-2, with D perhaps TRBD1 (5 bases). CDR1 is DFQATT, CDR2 SNEGSKA, per germline (reference sequence). The CDR3 contains 14 residues. V dropped 6 bases and J dropped 2 bases, with 16 bases sitting between them. The CDR3 protein is CSAMRGAGNYGYTF. CDR3 bases: TGCAGTGCCATGAGAGGGGCAGGGAACTATGGCTACACCTTC.

The J gene is TRBJ2-2, the V gene TRBV12-3 or TRBV12-4; D unresolved. This CDR3 contains 8 residues. Trimming took 8 bases from V and 8 from J, leaving 0 bases between them. The CDR3 region is CASGELFF. The DNA of the CDR3 is TGTGCCAGCGGGGAGCTGTTTTTT.

This clonotype was observed a handful of times. The chain couples TRBV5-1 to TRBJ1-3, with a possible D match to TRBD1 (6 bases). V shed 5 bases and J shed 0 bases, with 15 bases lying between them. Germline V gives CDR1 SGHRS, CDR2 YFSETQ. This CDR3 is 16 amino acids long. The CDR3 region is CASSRTDSGSGNTIYF. The CDR3 nucleotides read TGCGCCAGCAGTCGGACGGACAGCGGCTCTGGAAACACCATATATTTT.

At least ten counts were recorded for this clonotype. The chain joins TRBV27 to TRBJ2-1, with D unresolved. V lost 3 bases and J 1 base, leaving 10 bases between the germline ends. The CDR3 extends over 15 amino acids. Germline V gene data show CDR1 as MNHEY and CDR2 as SMNVEV (reference sequence). The DNA for the CDR3 is TGTGCCAGCAGTTTTCTGGGTCCTTCCTACAATGAGCAGTTCTTC. Translating gives CASSFLGPSYNEQFF.

This clonotype has more than one count but fewer than ten. The chain joins TRBV19 to TRBJ2-3; D unresolved. V lost 4 bases, J lost 3 bases, and 2 bases lay in between. This CDR3 has 11 residues. CDR1 and CDR2 (germline): LNHDA, SQIVND (reference sequence). CDR3 bases: TGTGCCAGTAGTAAAACAGATACGCAGTATTTT. Translation: CASSKTDTQYF.

The rearrangement joins TRBV9 to TRBJ2-1; 7 bases map to TRBD1. With V trimmed by 0 bases and J by 7 bases, 10 bases remained unmatched. CDR3 size: 16 residues. Per germline, CDR1 SGDLS and CDR2 YYNGEE. In DNA, the CDR3 is TGTGCCAGCAGCGTAGCTTTAGGGGGCTTAGGGAATGAGCAGTTCTTC. This sequence encodes CASSVALGGLGNEQFF.

This clonotype was found many times. This chain joins TRBV2 and TRBJ1-5; possible D gene TRBD1, 5 bases. Trimming shortened V by 4 bases and J by 0 bases, and 10 bases separated the two germline ends. The CDR3 totals 15 residues. Germline V gene sequence: CDR1 SNHLY, CDR2 FYNNEI. The chain's CDR3 is CASSGGDSSNQPQHF. CDR3 DNA sequence: TGTGCCAGCAGTGGAGGGGACTCTAGCAATCAGCCCCAGCATTTT.

The CDR3 DNA follows: TGTGCCAGCAGCCTAGTCCCTAGCGGAGCTCGGCAAGAGACCCAGTACTTC. Translation gives CASSLVPSGARQETQYF. This sequence joins TRBV27 and TRBJ2-5; TRBD2 matches at 7 bases. CDR3 length equals 17 residues. Germline CDR1 MNHEY, CDR2 SMNVEV (reference sequence). Trimming removed 6 bases from V and 2 bases from J; junction bases left unmatched: 15.

As for this clonotype: A read error is likely, as this CDR3 ends without the conserved phenylalanine or tryptophan. This chain uses TRBV12-3 or TRBV12-4 with TRBJ1-5; D may be TRBD1 (6 bases). V was cut by 3 bases and J by 4 bases, with 19 bases left in between. The CDR3 length is 17 residues. Here the CDR3 reads CASSLGPGATLNQPQHS. CDR3 DNA: TGTGCCAGCAGTTTGGGCCCGGGGGCAACCCTTAATCAGCCCCAGCATTCT.

Worth noting for this clonotype: Germline and junction disagree at one end, which may indicate a read error. The genes are TRBV30 and TRBJ2-3, with D perhaps matching TRBD1 or TRBD2 (5 bases each). CDR3 length: 13 residues. Per the germline V gene, CDR1 is GTSNPN and CDR2 is SVGIG (reference sequence). DNA for the CDR3: TGTGCCCGGAGCCTTGGGACGACAGATACGCAGTATTTT. Translation gives CARSLGTTDTQYF.

In this sample, this clonotype turned up many times. This chain links TRBV10-3 with TRBJ2-6; perhaps TRBD1 as D (6 bases). Germline V gene lookup returns CDR1 ENHRY and CDR2 SYGVKD. The V end was cut by 4 bases, the J end by 2 bases, with 12 bases between. CDR3 size: 16 residues. The CDR3 DNA reads as TGTGCCATCAGTGTTTCCAGGGGAGCTGGGGCCAACGTCCTGACTTTC. Translated: CAISVSRGAGANVLTF.

The chain couples TRBV27 to TRBJ2-1; 9 bases are a match to TRBD1. This CDR3 contains 15 residues. Trimming removed 3 bases from V and 2 bases from J; junction bases left unmatched: 2. The germline V gene encodes CDR1 MNHEY and CDR2 SMNVEV (reference sequence). CDR3 loop: CASSLWTGAYNEQFF. Here the CDR3 DNA reads TGTGCCAGCAGTTTGTGGACAGGGGCCTACAATGAGCAGTTCTTC.

V is TRBV10-2 and J is TRBJ2-2; TRBD2 agrees at 14 bases. This CDR3 has 16 residues. Per the germline V gene, CDR1 is WSHSY and CDR2 is SAAADI. With 6 bases clipped from V and 6 bases from J, the junction kept 6 bases outside the gene matches. In DNA, the CDR3 is TGCGCCAGCAGCGAAGGGACTAGCGGGAGCCCCGGGGAGCTGTTTTTT. Amino acid sequence: CASSEGTSGSPGELFF.

CDR3 DNA: TGCAGTGCTAGAGCTTTTACTAGCGGAAGCAACTACGAGCAGTACTTC. This codes for CSARAFTSGSNYEQYF. The V gene is TRBV20-1, the J gene TRBJ2-7; 8 positions match TRBD2. V lost 1 base and J lost 3; bases outside the gene matches: 11. This CDR3 region has 16 residues. Germline V lookup: CDR1 DFQATT, CDR2 SNEGSKA (reference sequence).

This clonotype occurred a few times. V is TRBV28 and J is TRBJ2-1; no reliable D call. Between the trimmed V and J ends, which lost 2 bases and 5 bases, there was a span of 10 bases. This CDR3 is built from 14 residues. The germline V gene encodes CDR1 MDHEN and CDR2 SYDVKM. In DNA, the CDR3 is TGTGCCAGCAGTTTACAATTAGCCCACAATGAGCAGTTCTTC. This encodes CASSLQLAHNEQFF.

Ten or more counts support this clonotype. CDR3 in amino acids: CASSDQINEKLFF. The CDR3 DNA reads as TGTGCCAGCAGTGATCAGATTAATGAAAAACTGTTTTTT. The V call is TRBV2, the J call TRBJ1-4; D call uncertain. The CDR3 length is 13 residues. CDR1 is SNHLY, CDR2 FYNNEI, per germline. Trimming took 3 bases from V and 4 from J, leaving 6 bases between them.